This T cell receptor beta chain came from a study of T cell responses to AZD1222 COVID-19 vaccine. Points from the study as a whole: Spike was spanned by vaccine-associated CD4 TCRs, with dominance at 160-218 and 743-854. Clonal diversity was possibly underestimated, and the donors were mostly white British, with more females.

Assay used: immunoSEQ multiplex PCR; TCRdb lists only in-frame clones, some missing. The table records about 150,000 clones, about 85% of them present only once. Points on this clone: Its antigen is as yet unknown. Other nucleotide sequences from this sample produce the same CDR3.

The V end lost 0 bases, the J end lost 4 bases, and 10 bases lay between the germline ends. CDR1 and CDR2 (germline): MNHEY, SVGAGI. The CDR3 totals 14 residues. The clonotype was recovered from an adult in good health. The chain links TRBV6-5 to TRBJ2-7, with D possibly being TRBD1 or TRBD2 (5 bases each). Sequenced material: peripheral blood, taken on day 0 of AZD1222 vaccination. The CDR3 region is CASSYSGGSYEQYF. The DNA of the CDR3 is TGTGCCAGCAGTTACTCTGGGGGTAGTTACGAGCAGTACTTC.